This entry is about one T cell receptor (beta chain). The entry originates in a study of blood T cell repertoires in COVID-19. Study context: COVID-19 samples collected from the United States, Italy and Spain covered acute and convalescent phases. From T cells, B-cell-depleted T cells, or PBMCs came the material, which was cDNA or gDNA.

Original analysis: Nucleated cell number was recorded as an estimate derived from reference gene primer amplification. Assay: immunoSEQ multiplex PCR; the TCRdb copy retains only in-frame clones and omits some. That table gives V, J and clone size, and the DNA gave D and trimming. The top ten clones hold more than 7% of a sample with hundreds of thousands of clones, approximately 80% of them seen once. From germline, CDR1 is SGHRS and CDR2 YFSETQ. Trimming took off 1 base at V and 11 bases at J, with 15 bases between the two ends. The CDR3 extends over 13 amino acids. Specimen: peripheral blood. This TCR came from an elderly man with acute or convalescent COVID-19. The chain uses TRBV5-1 and TRBJ1-1; unclear D gene. The CDR3 sequence is CASSLSPFSSAFF. The CDR3 bases are TGCGCCAGCAGCTTGTCCCCCTTTTCGAGCGCTTTCTTT.